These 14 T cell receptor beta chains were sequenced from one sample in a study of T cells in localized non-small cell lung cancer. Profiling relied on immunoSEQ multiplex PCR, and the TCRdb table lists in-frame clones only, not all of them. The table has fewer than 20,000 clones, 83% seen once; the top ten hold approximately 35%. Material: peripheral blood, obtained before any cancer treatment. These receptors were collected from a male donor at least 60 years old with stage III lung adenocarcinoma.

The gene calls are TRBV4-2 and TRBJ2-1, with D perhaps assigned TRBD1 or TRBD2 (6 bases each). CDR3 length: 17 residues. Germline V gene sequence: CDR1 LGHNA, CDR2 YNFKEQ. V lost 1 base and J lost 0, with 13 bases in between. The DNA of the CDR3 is TGTGCCAGCAGCCAAGCGGGGGCGGGAAGCTCCTACAATGAGCAGTTCTTC. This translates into CASSQAGAGSSYNEQFF.

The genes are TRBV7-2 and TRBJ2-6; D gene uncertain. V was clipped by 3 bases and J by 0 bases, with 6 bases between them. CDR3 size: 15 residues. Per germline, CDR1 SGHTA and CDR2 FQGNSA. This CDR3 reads CASSFFLSGANVLTF. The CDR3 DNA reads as TGTGCCAGCAGCTTTTTCCTCTCTGGGGCCAACGTCCTGACTTTC.

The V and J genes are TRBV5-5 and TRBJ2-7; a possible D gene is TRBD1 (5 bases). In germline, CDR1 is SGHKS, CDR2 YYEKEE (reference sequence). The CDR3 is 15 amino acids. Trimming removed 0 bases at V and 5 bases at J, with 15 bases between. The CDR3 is CASSLGGRYFDEQYF. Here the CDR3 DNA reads TGTGCCAGCAGCTTGGGGGGCAGGTACTTCGACGAGCAGTACTTC.

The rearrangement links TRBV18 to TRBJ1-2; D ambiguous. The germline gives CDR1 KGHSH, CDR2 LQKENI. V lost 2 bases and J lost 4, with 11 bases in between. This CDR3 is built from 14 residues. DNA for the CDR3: TGTGCCAGCTCACCAGGGCGGGGTCCCTATGGCTACACCTTC. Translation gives CASSPGRGPYGYTF.

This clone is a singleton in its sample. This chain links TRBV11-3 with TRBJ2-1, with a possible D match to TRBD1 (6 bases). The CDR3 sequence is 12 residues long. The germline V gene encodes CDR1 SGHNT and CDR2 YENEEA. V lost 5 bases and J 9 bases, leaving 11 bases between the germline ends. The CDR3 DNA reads TGTGCCAGCAGCATGACAGGTTTTGAGCAGTTCTTC. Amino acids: CASSMTGFEQFF.

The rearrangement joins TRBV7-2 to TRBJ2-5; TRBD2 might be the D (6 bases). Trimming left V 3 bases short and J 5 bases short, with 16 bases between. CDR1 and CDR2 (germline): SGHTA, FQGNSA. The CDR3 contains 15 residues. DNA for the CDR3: TGTGCCAGCAGCTTTCACCCAGGACGGGGGGAGACCCAGTACTTC. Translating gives CASSFHPGRGETQYF.

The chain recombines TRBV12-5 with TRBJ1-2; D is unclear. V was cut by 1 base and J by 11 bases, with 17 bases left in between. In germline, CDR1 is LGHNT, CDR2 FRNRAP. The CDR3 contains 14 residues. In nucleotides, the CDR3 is TGTGCTAGTGGTTTGGGGACTTTGGACGGCTTTTACACCTTC. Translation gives CASGLGTLDGFYTF.

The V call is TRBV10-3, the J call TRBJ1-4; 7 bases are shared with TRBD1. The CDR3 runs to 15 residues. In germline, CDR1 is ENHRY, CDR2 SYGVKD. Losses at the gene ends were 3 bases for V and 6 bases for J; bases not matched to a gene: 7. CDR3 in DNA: TGTGCCATCAGTGAAACGAGGGGGCCGGATGAAAAACTGTTTTTT. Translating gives CAISETRGPDEKLFF.

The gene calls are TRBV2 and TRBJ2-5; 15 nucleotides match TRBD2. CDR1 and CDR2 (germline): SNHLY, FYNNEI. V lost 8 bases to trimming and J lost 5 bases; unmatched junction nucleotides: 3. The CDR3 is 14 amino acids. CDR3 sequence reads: CASSGLAGGETQYF. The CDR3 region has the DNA TGTGCCAGCTCCGGACTAGCGGGGGGGGAGACCCAGTACTTC.

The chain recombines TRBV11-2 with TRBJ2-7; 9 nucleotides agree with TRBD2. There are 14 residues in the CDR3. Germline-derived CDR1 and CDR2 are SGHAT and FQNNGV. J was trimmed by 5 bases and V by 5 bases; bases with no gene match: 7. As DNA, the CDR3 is TGTGCCAGCAGCCGCGGGGGGGTTGGCAACGAGCAGTACTTC. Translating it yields CASSRGGVGNEQYF.

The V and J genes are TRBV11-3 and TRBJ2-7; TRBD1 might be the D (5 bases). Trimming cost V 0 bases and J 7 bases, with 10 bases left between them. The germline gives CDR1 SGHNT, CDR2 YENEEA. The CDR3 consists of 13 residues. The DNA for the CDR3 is TGTGCCAGCAGCTTAGAAGGGGCGAGGGAGCAGTACTTC. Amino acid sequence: CASSLEGAREQYF.

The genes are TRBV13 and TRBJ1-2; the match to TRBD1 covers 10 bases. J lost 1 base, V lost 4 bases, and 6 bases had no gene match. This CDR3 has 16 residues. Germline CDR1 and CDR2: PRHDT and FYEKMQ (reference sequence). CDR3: CASSSRGTGVNYGYTF. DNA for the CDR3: TGTGCCAGCAGCTCACGGGGGACAGGGGTTAACTATGGCTACACCTTC.

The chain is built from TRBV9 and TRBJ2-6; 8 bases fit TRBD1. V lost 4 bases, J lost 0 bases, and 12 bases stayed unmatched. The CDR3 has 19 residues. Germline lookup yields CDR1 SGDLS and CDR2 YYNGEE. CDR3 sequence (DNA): TGTGCCAGCAGCTCCGCCCGGGACAGGATTACCTCTGGGGCCAACGTCCTGACTTTC. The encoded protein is CASSSARDRITSGANVLTF.

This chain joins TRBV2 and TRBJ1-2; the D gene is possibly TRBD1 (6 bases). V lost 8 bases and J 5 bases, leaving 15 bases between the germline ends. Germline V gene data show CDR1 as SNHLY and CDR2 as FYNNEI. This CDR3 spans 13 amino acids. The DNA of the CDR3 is TGTGCCAGCCTAAGGGGGGAGATTTATGGCTACACCTTC. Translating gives CASLRGEIYGYTF.